The 10 T cell receptor beta chains listed next were all sequenced from one sample in a study of blood T cells in healthy people across ages. Primed by a sample-barcoded 5' primer and a J-beta primer mix, a second PCR proceeded for about 7 to 12 cycles. MiXCR, run by TCRdb on the 5' RACE reads, gives a single entry per CDR3 protein. Altogether roughly 1,500,000 distinct CDR3 sequences are present, roughly 30% being singletons, with the ten largest covering about 10%. Input material: blood. The receptors were gathered from a woman aged 25 to 45 in good health.

This clonotype turned up a few times. The rearrangement joins TRBV6-1 to TRBJ2-1; 9 bases fit TRBD1. V shed 7 bases and J 6 bases; nucleotides not matched to a gene: 4. Germline CDR1 MNHNS, CDR2 SASEGT. The CDR3 has 13 residues. Written as DNA, the CDR3 is TGTGCCAGCACCGTGACAGGGGGCAATGAGCAGTTCTTC. Amino acids: CASTVTGGNEQFF.

The chain combines TRBV10-3 with TRBJ2-7, with 8 bases that match TRBD1. This CDR3 is 13 amino acids long. Trimming removed 5 bases from V and 5 bases from J; junction bases left unmatched: 5. Germline V lookup: CDR1 ENHRY, CDR2 SYGVKD. CDR3 DNA sequence: TGTGCCATCAGTCCGGACAGGGTAAACGAGCAGTACTTC. Translation: CAISPDRVNEQYF.

This clonotype appeared many times. The chain has TRBV5-1 and TRBJ2-3, with D possibly matching TRBD1 (5 bases). This CDR3 is built from 16 residues. V dropped 3 bases and J dropped 0 bases, with 14 bases sitting between them. Germline CDR1 reads SGHRS; CDR2 reads YFSETQ. CDR3 DNA: TGCGCCAGCAGCTCAGGGTCGGCTCCGAGCACAGATACGCAGTATTTT. Translating it yields CASSSGSAPSTDTQYF.

This clonotype was detected only a few times. V is TRBV4-1 and J is TRBJ2-3, with TRBD2 matching 13 bases. Trimming at V came to 4 bases and at J to 7 bases, leaving 11 bases not matched to a gene. This CDR3 comprises 17 residues. CDR1 is MGHRA, CDR2 YSYEKL, per germline. CDR3 coding DNA: TGCGCCAGCAGCCCGGGACTAGCGGGGAAAAGTCGGAATACGCAGTATTTT. This translates into CASSPGLAGKSRNTQYF.

This clonotype was observed a few times. This rearrangement joins TRBV10-3 to TRBJ1-2; D remains unclear. Between the trimmed V and J ends, which lost 3 bases and 7 bases, there was a span of 12 bases. The CDR3 contains 13 residues. Germline V gene sequence: CDR1 ENHRY, CDR2 SYGVKD. CDR3 nucleotides: TGTGCCATCAGTGAAAGAACTGGAGGTGGCTACACCTTC. This sequence encodes CAISERTGGGYTF.

This clonotype has only a few counts. V and J are TRBV20-1 and TRBJ2-3, with 13 positions matching TRBD2. V dropped 5 bases and J dropped 2; count of bases not matched to a gene: 7. CDR1 is DFQATT, CDR2 SNEGSKA, per germline (reference sequence). This CDR3 is 16 amino acids long. The CDR3 is CSAGPTSGRATDTQYF. CDR3 bases: TGCAGTGCTGGACCCACTAGCGGGAGGGCCACAGATACGCAGTATTTT.

The chain joins TRBV12-3 or TRBV12-4 to TRBJ1-5; no reliable D call. The CDR3 sequence is 14 residues long. V was pared by 7 bases and J by 2 bases, with 12 bases between. In nucleotides, the CDR3 is TGTGCCAGCACCAACGACGGGGGCAATCAGCCCCAGCATTTT. It translates to CASTNDGGNQPQHF.

This clonotype was counted between two and nine times. The J gene is TRBJ2-1, the V gene TRBV28; TRBD1 matches at 8 bases. Looked up from germline, CDR1 is MDHEN and CDR2 is SYDVKM. V shed 2 bases, J shed 7 bases, and the junction held 7 bases outside the gene matches. The CDR3 spans 15 residues. CDR3 sequence (DNA): TGTGCCAGCAGTTTAGGGCAGGGGGCGTGGAATGAGCAGTTCTTC. Translation: CASSLGQGAWNEQFF.

As concerns this clonotype: A junction boundary mismatches the germline segment, possibly from a read error. V usage is TRBV7-6 and J usage is TRBJ2-1; possible D gene TRBD1, 5 bases. The CDR3 totals 17 residues. From germline, CDR1 is SGHVS and CDR2 FNYEAQ. Here the CDR3 reads CASSPHRFLIAYNGQFF. The CDR3, as DNA: TGTGCCAGCAGCCCACACAGGTTTCTAATAGCTTACAATGGGCAGTTCTTC.

The chain recombines TRBV9 with TRBJ2-7, with TRBD2 as a possible D gene (5 bases). CDR1 and CDR2 from the germline V gene are SGDLS and YYNGEE. There are 12 residues in the CDR3. V was cut by 4 bases and J by 10 bases, with 15 bases left in between. CDR3 DNA: TGTGCCAGCAGCTTACCTGGAGCGGCCCAGTACTTC. It specifies CASSLPGAAQYF.